The 24 T cell receptor beta chains in this list originate from one sample, sequenced in a study of T cell changes during pregnancy in multiple sclerosis. Data came from immunoSEQ multiplex PCR; TCRdb stores just in-frame clones and leaves some out. The repertoire consists of 65,000 to 95,000 clones, with about 93% occurring once and the leading ten covering around 2.6%. Sequencing was performed on peripheral blood, taken after pregnancy. All receptors come from a female donor in good health, enrolled as a control in a pregnancy study.

CDR3 amino acids: CASSHGGGGNTEAFF. The DNA for the CDR3 is TGTGCCAGCAGCCACGGGGGAGGGGGGAACACTGAAGCTTTCTTT. This chain connects TRBV27 to TRBJ1-1; maybe TRBD1 (6 bases). CDR3 length equals 15 residues. Germline V gene data show CDR1 as MNHEY and CDR2 as SMNVEV (reference sequence). Trimming left V 6 bases short and J 1 base short, with 15 bases between.

This chain links TRBV5-5 with TRBJ2-7, with 7 bases fitting TRBD1. Germline V gene lookup returns CDR1 SGHKS and CDR2 YYEKEE (reference sequence). Germline trimming cut 3 bases from V and 3 bases from J; bases unmatched to any gene: 9. The length of the CDR3 is 15 residues. The CDR3 DNA reads TGTGCCAGCAGCTCCCACAGGGGCGGGCTCTACGAGCAGTACTTC. This encodes CASSSHRGGLYEQYF. Full variable domain (remainder filled in from reference TRBV5-5 and TRBJ2-7): DAGVTQSPTHLIKTRGQQVTLRCSPISGHKSVSWYQQVLGQGPQFIFQYYEKEERGRGNFPDRFSARQFPNYSSELNVNALLLGDSALYLCASSSHRGGLYEQYFGPGTRLTVT.

The rearrangement uses TRBV9 and TRBJ2-5; D possibly corresponds to TRBD1 (6 bases). This CDR3 is built from 14 residues. V was pared by 3 bases and J by 7 bases, with 16 bases between. Germline CDR1 SGDLS, CDR2 YYNGEE. CDR3 bases: TGTGCCAGCAGCGCCAACAGGGTTGCGGGGACCCAGTACTTC. Translating it yields CASSANRVAGTQYF.

This chain joins TRBV18 and TRBJ1-6; 8 bases are a match to TRBD1. The germline gives CDR1 KGHSH, CDR2 LQKENI. The CDR3 runs 16 residues. Losses at the gene ends were 3 bases for V and 0 bases for J; bases not matched to a gene: 1. The CDR3 sequence: CASSPGTGSYNSPLHF. The CDR3 DNA is TGTGCCAGCTCACCCGGGACAGGCTCCTATAATTCACCCCTCCACTTT.

This chain uses TRBV28 with TRBJ1-5, with D possibly matching TRBD1 (6 bases). V was shortened by 8 bases and J by 4 bases, with 15 bases between the two germline ends. The germline gives CDR1 MDHEN, CDR2 SYDVKM. CDR3 length: 14 residues. The CDR3 region is CASREGGGNQPQHF. The CDR3 bases are TGTGCCAGCCGAGAGGGGGGAGGGAATCAGCCCCAGCATTTT.

V gene TRBV5-1 combines with J gene TRBJ2-3; the match to TRBD2 covers 12 bases. In germline, CDR1 is SGHRS, CDR2 YFSETQ. With 4 bases clipped from V and 2 bases from J, the junction kept 5 bases outside the gene matches. The CDR3 consists of 16 residues. The CDR3, as DNA: TGCGCCAGCAGCGGACTAGCGGGATTAGACACAGATACGCAGTATTTT. Protein sequence: CASSGLAGLDTDTQYF.

This chain links TRBV5-4 with TRBJ2-3; no reliable D call. The CDR3 runs to 14 residues. Per the germline V gene, CDR1 is SGHNT and CDR2 is YYREEE (reference sequence). V lost 4 bases and J lost 3, with 12 bases in between. The CDR3 region is CASSARSATDTQYF. The DNA for the CDR3 is TGTGCCAGCAGCGCCAGAAGTGCAACAGATACGCAGTATTTT.

V and J are TRBV19 and TRBJ1-5; 7 bases line up with TRBD1. V was clipped by 11 bases and J by 4 bases; unmatched bases: 11. This CDR3 region has 14 residues. In germline, CDR1 is LNHDA, CDR2 SQIVND (reference sequence). CDR3 bases: TGTGCCGCGTCAACAGGGGTCGGGAATCAGCCCCAGCATTTT. This translates into CAASTGVGNQPQHF.

The chain is built from TRBV11-2 and TRBJ2-5, with D perhaps matching TRBD1 (5 bases). Germline CDR1 SGHAT, CDR2 FQNNGV. This CDR3 has 13 residues. V was pared by 5 bases and J by 1 base, with 8 bases between. CDR3 sequence: CASSRDSQETQYF. Here the CDR3 DNA reads TGTGCCAGCAGCCGAGACAGCCAAGAGACCCAGTACTTC.

The chain uses TRBV2 and TRBJ1-5, with D tentatively TRBD1 (6 bases). The CDR3 has 13 residues. V was clipped by 6 bases and J by 1 base, with 7 bases between them. Germline V CDR1 and CDR2: SNHLY, FYNNEI. This CDR3 is CASRTGSNQPQHF. CDR3 sequence (DNA): TGTGCCAGCAGAACAGGGAGCAATCAGCCCCAGCATTTT.

The rearrangement uses TRBV19 and TRBJ2-5, with 7 bases matching TRBD2. This CDR3 comprises 16 residues. The V gene's germline CDR1 is LNHDA and CDR2 SQIVND (reference sequence). Trimming cost V 3 bases and J 6 bases; bases outside gene matches: 13. CDR3 amino acids: CASSIRSGGSEKTQYF. CDR3 coding DNA: TGTGCCAGTAGTATCAGGTCGGGGGGATCGGAAAAGACCCAGTACTTC.

The chain joins TRBV7-8 to TRBJ1-5, with D unclear. Trimming stripped 4 bases from V and 4 bases from J, with 5 bases between. This CDR3 has 12 residues. The germline V gene encodes CDR1 SGHVS and CDR2 FQNEAQ. DNA for the CDR3: TGTGCCAGCAGCTCTATAAATCAGCCCCAGCATTTT. This translates into CASSSINQPQHF.

This chain connects TRBV10-3 to TRBJ1-6, with D maybe TRBD1 (6 bases). Germline CDR1 ENHRY, CDR2 SYGVKD. V lost 0 bases and J lost 14, with 20 bases in between. CDR3 length: 16 residues. The CDR3 reads CAISESGQTKVGALHF. For the CDR3, the DNA is TGTGCCATCAGTGAGTCCGGACAGACCAAAGTGGGGGCCCTCCACTTT.

This sequence joins TRBV6-1 and TRBJ2-7, with 7 bases that match TRBD1. This CDR3 has 15 amino acids. Germline trimming cut 6 bases from V and 6 bases from J; bases unmatched to any gene: 14. Germline V gene sequence: CDR1 MNHNS, CDR2 SASEGT. Here the CDR3 reads CASRDRAELASEQYF. As DNA, the CDR3 is TGTGCCAGCAGAGACAGGGCCGAACTGGCGAGCGAGCAGTACTTC.

In this sample, this clone turned up once. Other DNA sequences in the same sample also yield this CDR3. The chain carries TRBV30 and TRBJ1-2; D not resolved. CDR3 length: 12 residues. CDR1 is GTSNPN, CDR2 SVGIG, per germline (reference sequence). V was trimmed by 4 bases and J by 2 bases, leaving 8 bases between them. CDR3 coding DNA: TGTGCCTGGACACCGGGAAACTATGGCTACACCTTC. Translating gives CAWTPGNYGYTF.

This clone was seen just once. CDR3 coding DNA: TGTGCCAGCAGAAAGCGGGAGCACACAGATACGCAGTATTTT. Protein: CASRKREHTDTQYF. This rearrangement joins TRBV21-1 to TRBJ2-3; no DNA check was done on the table's D call, TRBD2. TRBV21-1 is deemed a pseudogene. This CDR3 comprises 14 residues.

The chain has TRBV5-6 and TRBJ2-5; 13 nucleotides match TRBD2. The CDR3 length is 15 residues. J lost 7 bases, V lost 6 bases, and 9 bases had no gene match. Germline values: CDR1 SGHDT, CDR2 YYEEEE. The CDR3 loop reads CASTLTSGGARTQYF. CDR3 nucleotides: TGTGCCAGCACCCTTACTAGCGGGGGGGCCCGGACCCAGTACTTC.

The CDR3 sequence is CASSSGQGPREQFF. CDR3 sequence (DNA): TGCGCCAGCAGCTCTGGACAGGGGCCAAGAGAGCAGTTCTTC. The genes are TRBV5-1 and TRBJ2-1; 9 bases are a match to TRBD1. Germline V lookup: CDR1 SGHRS, CDR2 YFSETQ. The CDR3 sequence is 14 residues long. V was clipped by 3 bases and J by 10 bases; unmatched bases: 8.

V is TRBV25-1 and J is TRBJ1-6; no clear D gene. CDR3 length equals 12 residues. The V gene lost 6 bases and the J gene lost 10 bases, with 10 bases spanning the gap. The V gene's germline CDR1 is MGHDK and CDR2 SYGVNS. CDR3 sequence reads: CASRGRRSPLHF. The CDR3 DNA is TGTGCCAGCAGGGGGAGGAGGTCACCCCTCCACTTT.

The chain links TRBV7-2 to TRBJ2-2; 14 bases line up with TRBD2. This CDR3 is 17 amino acids long. CDR1 and CDR2 from the germline V gene are SGHTA and FQGNSA. Germline trimming cut 6 bases from V and 7 bases from J; bases unmatched to any gene: 10. The CDR3 DNA is TGTGCCAGCAGGTTGGGACTAGCGGGAGTTGTAGGCGGGGAGCTGTTTTTT. Its protein is CASRLGLAGVVGGELFF.

The chain has TRBV27 and TRBJ1-5, with a tentative D call TRBD1 (5 bases). Trimming stripped 5 bases from V and 2 bases from J, with 16 bases between. The CDR3 runs 16 residues. Germline CDR1 and CDR2: MNHEY and SMNVEV (reference sequence). As DNA, the CDR3 is TGTGCCAGCAGTCGCGGGACGGGGGGAGGCAATCAGCCCCAGCATTTT. It is translated as CASSRGTGGGNQPQHF.

CDR3 amino acids: CASSPGGSILNTGELFF. CDR3 nucleotides: TGTGCCAGCAGCCCCGGGGGATCGATTCTGAACACCGGGGAGCTGTTTTTT. The chain recombines TRBV7-3 with TRBJ2-2, with a possible D match to TRBD2 (6 bases). V was clipped by 5 bases and J by 1 base, with 17 bases between them. The germline CDR1 and CDR2 sequences are SGHTA and FQGTGA. The CDR3 is made up of 17 amino acids.

In nucleotides, the CDR3 is TGTGCCAGCAGTTACTCGGACAGTTCTCAGCCCCAGCATTTT. Translation: CASSYSDSSQPQHF. The chain employs TRBV6-6 and TRBJ1-5; tentative D call: TRBD1 (6 bases). V lost 0 bases and J lost 6, with 9 bases in between. This CDR3 has 14 residues. Germline V gene lookup returns CDR1 MNHNY and CDR2 SVGAGI (reference sequence).

The V gene is TRBV2, the J gene TRBJ2-7; D is perhaps TRBD1 (5 bases). CDR1 SNHLY and CDR2 FYNNEI come from the germline V gene. Trimming took 4 bases from V and 2 from J, leaving 12 bases between them. The CDR3 length is 14 residues. CDR3 sequence (DNA): TGTGCCAGCAGTGTCAGGGTCTCAACCTACGAGCAGTACTTC. It translates to CASSVRVSTYEQYF.